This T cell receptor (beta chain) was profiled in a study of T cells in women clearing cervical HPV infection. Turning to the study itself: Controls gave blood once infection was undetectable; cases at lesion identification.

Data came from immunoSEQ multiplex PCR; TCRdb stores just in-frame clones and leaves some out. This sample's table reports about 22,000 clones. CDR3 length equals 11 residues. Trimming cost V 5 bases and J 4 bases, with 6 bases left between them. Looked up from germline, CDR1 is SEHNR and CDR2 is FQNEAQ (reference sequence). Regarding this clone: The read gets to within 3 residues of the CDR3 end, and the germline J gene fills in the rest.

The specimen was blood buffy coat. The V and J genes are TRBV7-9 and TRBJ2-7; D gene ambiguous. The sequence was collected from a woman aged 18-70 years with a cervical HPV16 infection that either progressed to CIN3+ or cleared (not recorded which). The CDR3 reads CASSREYEQYF. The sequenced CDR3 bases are TGTGCCAGCAGCCGCGAGTACGAG.